Given below is one TCR beta chain in context. Its antigen is unknown. The record has no base qualities; no much larger clone is one base away. The CDR3 spans 14 residues, from the cysteine through the phenylalanine. Only the CDR3 part of the read is kept: 42 bases, read in frame from the first base. V is pared back by 1 base and J by 5 bases, with 11 bases lying between the germline termini. According to the germline V gene (reference sequence), CDR1 reads SSHAT and CDR2 reads FNYEAQ. This sample was taken from a study of cytomegalovirus exposure and HLA in healthy donors (dated by TCRdb to the late 2010s). For the wider study: An earlier analysis of approximately 640 of the donors reported approximately 300 Gb of sequence data and 117 million unique TCR beta sequences from roughly 180 million T cells. About 280 gigabases of sequencing data and around 90 million unique TCR sequences made up an early release that covered approximately 650 HLA-typed donors. The genetic ancestry cluster associated with self-reported Caucasian donors included 80% to 90% of the roughly 400 genotyped donors. The study was designed to test whether signatures of past pathogen exposure could be identified by cataloging public T cell receptors. The study profiled the T cell repertoires of some 610 subjects by immunosequencing and related them to cytomegalovirus serostatus. Besides the first cohort of roughly 700 subjects, a separate validation cohort made up of about 120 different subjects was used. High-throughput TCR immunosequencing, statistical association of individual TCRs with disease status, and machine learning were combined to predict cytomegalovirus infection status. A later analysis re-examined previously published TCR beta repertoires from roughly 650 donors and added high-resolution HLA genotyping to investigate patterns of TCR occurrence. Rather than drawing on any new phenotypic data, the later analysis identified candidate immune exposures from TCR beta sequences and the way those sequences occurred across donors. An earlier analysis of around 640 of the donors used high-throughput TCR beta sequencing to judge whether each TCR beta V gene segment behaved as functional or pseudogenic. Donor age, sex, ethnicity and CMV serostatus were compiled alongside the repertoire data. A later genetic analysis used genome-wide SNP genotypes for about three fifths of the 666 donors, treating that subset as a discovery cohort. All discovery cohort repertoires had been generated using a single sequencing platform. Class I and class II HLA loci were covered by the typing at four-digit resolution. The number of typed donors differed by locus: about 620-640 for A, B, C, DRB1 and DQB1; 500 to 550 for DQA1; approximately 610 for DPA1; and some 430 for DPB1. Roughly 5 DR-DQ haplotypes were handled as single units for association and clustering, since linkage in the cohort was strong. On average, roughly 250,000 unique TCR beta nucleotide sequences were sequenced per donor among some 420 genotyped donors of the cohort, with roughly 19% of those sequences being non-productive. Overall study results and their limits: When HLA alleles, especially DR and DQ, strongly co-occurred, TCR associations were difficult to assign to individual alleles. In an earlier analysis of around 600 of the donors, most TCR beta V segments appeared in productive rearrangements about 87% or about 30% of the time, broadly matching IMGT annotations. While some public TCRs were present in many individuals, most TCR sequences turned up only very rarely across donors. The sequencing pipeline was judged likely to have produced a cluster of highly shared sequence variants as a technical artifact. CMV serostatus was the only immune exposure information available for the cohort. The presence/absence analyses assumed that sequencing depth was roughly uniform across donors, and that assumption may not be true. A few of the identified cytomegalovirus-associated TCR beta chains were confirmed in vitro to be specific for cytomegalovirus antigens. In this cohort, only TCR beta chains were sequenced, and detectable features were limited by the absence of alpha or paired-chain data. Because counts were too low, under 20 rarely observed V segments, including chromosome 9 orphons, were left out of the earlier analysis of some 600 of the donors. A later genetic analysis reported fewer N-insertions in productive TCRs among donors in an Asian-associated ancestry cluster than the roughly 620-donor mean. In a later analysis, TCR association rates were found to vary across HLA loci, with the most associated TCRs seen for DRB1 alleles and the fewest for HLA-C alleles. Some IMGT-functional V segments, including TRBV6-2 and TRBV6-3, could not be told apart with the 87-base-pair reads, so those segments were excluded. A later analysis found that most CMV-associated TCR beta chains appeared HLA-restricted, with HLA associations seemingly driven largely by CMV exposure. Because some donors lacked HLA typing at each locus, the association tests relied only on the typed subset. Linkage disequilibrium might explain the correlated functional status among segregating V segments, but an unknown experimental factor could not be ruled out. The study gave a list of 150 to 200 TCR beta chains associated with cytomegalovirus. According to a later analysis, parvovirus B19, influenza, CMV and Epstein-Barr virus appeared linked to several top co-occurrence clusters. At a false discovery rate of 0.05, a later analysis linked some 17,000 TCR beta sequences to specific HLA alleles. An association between a missense DCLRE1C variant and V-gene and J-gene trimming of TCR beta chains was found in a later genetic analysis and replicated in an independent cohort. Cytomegalovirus status was reported to be diagnosed by the classifier with high specificity and sensitivity in both the original and validation cohorts. A further reported finding was that TCR beta sequences accurately predicted the HLA-A and HLA-B alleles for most subjects in the first cohort. According to the authors, the approach could potentially be generalized to other disease states and immunological phenotypes. A later analysis found that HLA-associated TCR beta chains were more clonally expanded and had lower generation probabilities than equally common non-associated chains.

Library preparation employed the immunoSEQ multiplex PCR assay. For the multiplex PCR, a mixture combining 60 forward primers for TCR Vbeta segments and 13 reverse primers for TCR Jbeta segments was used. The CDR3 region of rearranged TCR beta genes was amplified from genomic DNA by a multiplex PCR assay. The amplified TCR beta libraries were sequenced on the Illumina HiSeq System as 87-base-pair reads. The original methods were these. A later analysis tallied tens of millions of unique TCR beta chains across the 700 or so repertoires, and about 12 million of those chains were shared by two or more donors. Raw reads were error-corrected and collapsed into unique sequences by a nearest-neighbor algorithm in which closely related sequences were merged to remove PCR and sequencing errors. Alignment of CDR3 sequences to IMGT reference sequences was used to assign V, D and J gene segments. For a sequence to be retained, a match of at least six nucleotides was required to both a V gene segment and a J gene segment. Rearrangements were classified as productive when the CDR3 lacked stop codons and remained in frame with V and J, and all other rearrangements were classified as non-productive. CDR3 was defined according to IMGT convention as the region running from the second conserved V-encoded cysteine to the conserved J-encoded phenylalanine. Sequences without an unambiguous match to a single V gene segment were excluded from the earlier analysis of about 640 of the donors. An earlier analysis of a few hundred of the donors classified V segments as functional when productive rearrangements were above 56.7% and as segregating when the standard deviation between donors was above 5%. To diagnose cytomegalovirus status from the catalog of TCR beta chain sequences, a statistical classification framework was built. A later analysis assigned V and J genes by comparing TCR nucleotide sequences with IMGT/GENE-DB human TR gene sequences. Using the TCRdist pipeline, a later analysis assigned CDR3 sequences along with most-parsimonious VDJ recombination scenarios. In a later analysis, every TCR beta chain was defined by the combination of its CDR3 amino acid sequence and its V-gene family, and reads without a unique V-gene family were dropped. To address suspected cross-contamination and a sequencing artifact, a later analysis removed some 620 highly shared, low-generation-probability nucleotide sequences. In a later analysis, a clonal expansion index for each public chain was calculated from normalized within-repertoire ranks of inferred template counts. Generation probabilities in a later analysis came from a VDJ recombination model fitted to out-of-frame rearrangements, and those results were checked against IGoR. In a later analysis, TCR-TCR, TCR-HLA and TCR-CMV co-occurrence was scored with hypergeometric tests, and a repertoire-size bias correction was applied to TCR pairs. To estimate false discovery rates, a later analysis permuted the HLA or CMV assignments 20 times. In a later analysis, co-occurring TCRs were grouped with DBSCAN, and TCRdist sequence similarity was added when clustering was performed within HLA-allele-positive subsets. Repertoires with fewer than 30,000 or more than 120,000 public chains were left out of co-occurrence clustering, as were a handful of repertoires with anomalous nucleotide sharing. TCRdb took over this immuneACCESS table, retaining in-frame rearrangements with V and J assigned. Such tables are incomplete; in checked studies, under half of the missing clones stem from an unresolved V gene, and the remainder is unexplained. V, J and clone size derive from that table, while D and trimming were established from the DNA sequence. For this sample there are 130,000 or so clones; about three quarters appear just once. Together, the top ten hold roughly 1.5% of the sample.

The cohort comprised 670 or so healthy bone marrow donors. Cohort members were all nominally healthy when sampled, although unrecorded immune exposures were likely present. The donor was CMV seronegative and belonged to the group of 352 seronegative cohort members. A peripheral blood sample was provided by each donor, and peripheral blood mononuclear cells were used for TCR beta sequencing. The Qiagen DNeasy Blood Extraction Kit was used to extract genomic DNA from the blood cell samples. This receptor was taken from a woman aged 18-29 years in good health and CMV-seronegative. This sequence uses TRBV7-7 and TRBJ2-5, and TRBD1 may be the D gene, going by 5 matching bases. The sample comprised PBMCs. DNA sequence: TGTGCCAGCAGCTTAGACAGGCTCGGGGAGACCCAGTACTTC. This codes for CASSLDRLGETQYF.